The rows below give T cell receptor beta chains drawn from one sample of a study of blood T cell repertoires in COVID-19. Sequencing used immunoSEQ multiplex PCR; TCRdb keeps in-frame clones, though not all of them. This sample carries tens of thousands of clones, approximately 80% of them seen once, and the ten largest clones take approximately 5%. Source material: peripheral blood. The source is an older man with acute or convalescent COVID-19. Both conserved end residues are part of each CDR3. A D gene is named only where the DNA matches it firmly. Expanded clones are given a class, and other clones once, few, many or no size at all.

j_gene	abundance	v_gene	d_gene	CDR3nt	CDR3aa
TRBJ1-4	NA	TRBV5-1	TRBD1	TGCGCCAGCAGCATACAGGGGGGGGACGAAAAACTGTTTTTT	CASSIQGGDEKLFF
TRBJ1-2	NA	TRBV6-5	TRBD1	TGTGCCAGCTCCTCATTACAGGGGGCAGGATATGGCTACACCTTC	CASSSLQGAGYGYTF
TRBJ2-3	NA	TRBV2	NA	TGTGCCAGCGCAGGGCCAGATACGCAGTATTTT	CASAGPDTQYF
TRBJ2-2	once	TRBV19	TRBD2	TGTGCCAGTAGTATAGGATCCGGGGGGGCCGCCGGGGAGCTGTTTTTT	CASSIGSGGAAGELFF
TRBJ2-1	NA	TRBV29-1	NA	TGCAGCGTTTCGACAATGGGGGGTGGCAATGAGCAGTTCTTC	CSVSTMGGGNEQFF
TRBJ1-1	NA	TRBV6-6	NA	TGTGCCAGCAGTTACAGGAGGGGTGACACTGAAGCTTTCTTT	CASSYRRGDTEAFF
TRBJ2-7	NA	TRBV5-4	NA	TGTGCCAGCACCCCAGGACTGGGGGGCTCCTACGAGCAGTACTTC	CASTPGLGGSYEQYF
TRBJ1-5	NA	TRBV18	TRBD1	TGTGCCAGCTCAAAGGACAGGGGTTTGTATCAGCCCCAGCATTTT	CASSKDRGLYQPQHF
TRBJ1-4	NA	TRBV18	NA	TGTGCCAGCTCCCGTCAGGGAACTAATGAAAAACTGTTTTTT	CASSRQGTNEKLFF
TRBJ1-5	NA	TRBV3-1/TRBV3-2	NA	TGTGCCAGCAGCTATCGGGGTGGCAATCAGCCCCAGCATTTT	CASSYRGGNQPQHF
TRBJ2-5	NA	TRBV24-1	NA	TGTGCCACCAGTGTCGAGCCTGGAGGTACCCAGTACTTC	CATSVEPGGTQYF
TRBJ2-1	NA	TRBV25-1	NA	TGTGCCAGCAGTGACATAAGGGGCAACAATGAGCAGTTCTTC	CASSDIRGNNEQFF
TRBJ2-5	NA	TRBV2	NA	TGTGCCAGCAGTTTGACACTTGGGGCCCAAGAGACCCAGTACTTC	CASSLTLGAQETQYF
TRBJ2-2	NA	TRBV7-7	NA	TGTGCTAGCAGCTTAGTTTTCGGGTCCGACACCGGGGAGCTGTTTTTT	CASSLVFGSDTGELFF
TRBJ1-1	few	TRBV5-6	TRBD1	TGTGCCAGCAGCTTCACAGGGGTAGCTGAAGCTTTCTTT	CASSFTGVAEAFF
TRBJ1-5	NA	TRBV2	NA	TGTGCCAGCAGTCCCGGGCGGGGAGCGGGTCAGCCCCAGCATTTT	CASSPGRGAGQPQHF
TRBJ2-7	many	TRBV4-1	TRBD2	TGCGCCAGCAGCCAAGGGTTAGCGGGGGCGGGCGAGCAGTACTTC	CASSQGLAGAGEQYF
TRBJ2-5	NA	TRBV11-3	TRBD2	TGTGCCAGCAGCTTTTCAGGGGCGGGGGGAGAGACCCAGTACTTC	CASSFSGAGGETQYF
TRBJ2-7	NA	TRBV19	TRBD1	TGTGCCACCCGGACAGGGAGCTCCTACGAGCAGTACTTC	CATRTGSSYEQYF
TRBJ2-1	NA	TRBV7-8	TRBD2	TGTGCCAGCAGCTTAGCGGAAGCGGGGGGATACAATGAGCAGTTCTTC	CASSLAEAGGYNEQFF
TRBJ1-1	NA	TRBV2	NA	TGTGCCAGCATCTACGGCGCGGGAAACACTGAAGCTTTCTTT	CASIYGAGNTEAFF
TRBJ2-3	NA	TRBV6-5	TRBD1	TGTGCCAGCATAGACAGGGGAGAGACAGATACGCAGTATTTT	CASIDRGETDTQYF
TRBJ2-7	NA	TRBV5-4	TRBD1	TGTGCCAGCAGCTCCGGCCGACAGGGGGCGAACGAGCAGTACTTC	CASSSGRQGANEQYF
TRBJ2-5	NA	TRBV4-1	TRBD2	TGCGCCAGCAGCCAAGAGATGGGACTAGCGGGGGGTGGGGAGACCCAGTACTTC	CASSQEMGLAGGGETQYF
TRBJ1-5	NA	TRBV19	NA	TGTGCCAGTAACTCAGGGGACCCCAATCAGCCCCAGCATTTT	CASNSGDPNQPQHF
TRBJ2-1	NA	TRBV5-1	NA	TGCGCCAGCAGCTTGGGAGAGGGCCGTGGAGGTGAGCAGTTCTTC	CASSLGEGRGGEQFF